These 23 T cell receptor beta chains were sequenced from one sample in a study of blood T cell repertoires in COVID-19 (dated by TCRdb to between 2020 and 2021). Receptor amplification or capture employed the immunoSEQ multiplex PCR assay. TCRdb re-hosts the immuneACCESS table, in-frame sequences only. Its copies lack some clones; in the studies checked, an unresolved V gene accounts for under half of them, and the cause for the rest is not known. For this sample the table gives under 250,000 clones, of which almost 85% were detected only once. The leading ten clones occupy roughly 2.2% of the sample. The sample consisted of peripheral blood. The receptor set was obtained from a woman aged 70-85 years with COVID-19, enrolled during active disease.

CDR3 nucleotides: TGTGCCAGCAGCTTCGGGACTAGCGGGGGGGCAGATACGCAGTATTTT. Its protein product is CASSFGTSGGADTQYF. J is TRBJ2-3 and V is TRBV7-2, with 16 bases identical to TRBD2. The V gene end was trimmed by 3 bases and the J gene end by 4 bases; junction bases not matched to a gene: 1. The CDR3 consists of 16 residues. CDR1 SGHTA and CDR2 FQGNSA come from the germline V gene. The full variable domain, rest sourced from reference TRBV7-2 and TRBJ2-3, is GAGVSQSPSNKVTEKGKDVELRCDPISGHTALYWYRQSLGQGLEFLIYFQGNSAPDKSGLPSDRFSAERTGGSVSTLTIQRTQQEDSAVYLCASSFGTSGGADTQYFGPGTRLTVL.

This sequence joins TRBV19 and TRBJ2-2, with 13 bases identical to TRBD2. The CDR3 is 15 residues long. Germline V gene lookup returns CDR1 LNHDA and CDR2 SQIVND (reference sequence). With 5 bases clipped from V and 6 bases from J, the junction kept 3 bases outside the gene matches. Here the CDR3 reads CASSLGLAGSGELFF. The CDR3 nucleotides read TGTGCCAGTAGTTTGGGACTAGCGGGATCCGGGGAGCTGTTTTTT.

This clone has only a few counts. The junction shows a germline mismatch at one end, possibly a read error. The V call is TRBV7-7, the J call TRBJ2-5; the D gene is possibly TRBD1 (6 bases). There are 15 residues in the CDR3. Germline V gene data show CDR1 as SSHAT and CDR2 as FNYEAQ (reference sequence). This CDR3 is CASSLANREQETQYF. CDR3 coding DNA: TGTGCTAGCAGCTTGGCCAACAGGGAACAAGAGACCCAGTACTTC.

The CDR3 loop is CASSPTATQYEQYF. CDR3 in DNA: TGTGCCAGCAGCCCTACAGCCACCCAATACGAGCAGTACTTC. The rearrangement joins TRBV7-2 to TRBJ2-7; D remains unclear. Trimming pared 5 bases from V and 4 bases from J, leaving 15 bases between. This CDR3 region has 14 residues. Germline V CDR1 and CDR2: SGHTA, FQGNSA. The whole variable domain, filled in from reference TRBV7-2 and TRBJ2-7, reads GAGVSQSPSNKVTEKGKDVELRCDPISGHTALYWYRQSLGQGLEFLIYFQGNSAPDKSGLPSDRFSAERTGGSVSTLTIQRTQQEDSAVYLCASSPTATQYEQYFGPGTRLTVT.

This rearrangement joins TRBV5-4 to TRBJ1-6; D uncertain. The germline CDR1 and CDR2 sequences are SGHNT and YYREEE (reference sequence). Trimming stripped 1 base from V and 8 bases from J, with 4 bases between. The CDR3 runs to 12 residues. The CDR3 sequence: CASSLPDSPLHF. The CDR3, as DNA: TGTGCCAGCAGCTTGCCGGATTCACCCCTCCACTTT.

The rearrangement uses TRBV10-3 and TRBJ2-3; possible D gene TRBD2, 5 bases. CDR1 and CDR2 from the germline V gene are ENHRY and SYGVKD. The germline V and J ends were trimmed by 3 bases and 4 bases, with 11 bases remaining between them. The CDR3 is made up of 14 amino acids. The CDR3 reads CAISEGRSPDTQYF. For the CDR3, the DNA is TGTGCCATCAGTGAAGGGAGATCACCAGATACGCAGTATTTT.

This chain connects TRBV5-8 to TRBJ1-1, with D possibly being TRBD1 (5 bases). The germline V gene has CDR1 SGHTS and CDR2 YDEGEE. CDR3 length: 15 amino acids. Trimming left V 4 bases short and J 2 bases short, with 15 bases between. The CDR3 DNA reads TGTGCCAGCAGCCTTACCATCGGGGGAAACACTGAAGCTTTCTTT. Protein product: CASSLTIGGNTEAFF.

V and J are TRBV11-3 and TRBJ1-1; D ambiguous. The CDR3 consists of 17 residues. The germline CDR1 and CDR2 sequences are SGHNT and YENEEA. V lost 3 bases and J 0 bases, leaving 17 bases between the germline ends. CDR3 nucleotides: TGTGCCAGCAGCTTCATTCCCAAGAACTTTATGAACACTGAAGCTTTCTTT. It yields the protein CASSFIPKNFMNTEAFF.

The J gene is TRBJ1-1, the V gene TRBV6-6, with D possibly TRBD1 on 6 matching bases. The CDR3 spans 14 residues. Trimming stripped 6 bases from V and 3 bases from J, with 14 bases between. The germline V gene has CDR1 MNHNY and CDR2 SVGAGI (reference sequence). CDR3 nucleotide sequence: TGTGCCAGCAGCAGACAGGTTCTCGACACTGAAGCTTTCTTT. Translated: CASSRQVLDTEAFF.

The rearrangement joins TRBV9 to TRBJ1-1; a weak D match, TRBD1 (5 bases). The germline V gene encodes CDR1 SGDLS and CDR2 YYNGEE. Trimming cost V 3 bases and J 5 bases, with 11 bases left between them. The CDR3 has 13 amino acids. In DNA form, the CDR3 reads TGTGCCAGCAGCGCGGAGGGGAGAACTGAAGCTTTCTTT. Residues: CASSAEGRTEAFF.

This sequence joins TRBV27 and TRBJ1-2, with a tentative D call TRBD1 (6 bases). The CDR3 is made up of 13 amino acids. Germline CDR1 is MNHEY and CDR2 is SMNVEV (reference sequence). V was pared by 3 bases and J by 4 bases, with 9 bases between. CDR3 in amino acids: CASSFDRRYGYTF. CDR3 coding DNA: TGTGCCAGCAGTTTTGACAGGCGCTATGGCTACACCTTC.

This rearrangement joins TRBV7-2 to TRBJ1-1; D ambiguous. CDR3 length: 13 residues. Looked up from germline, CDR1 is SGHTA and CDR2 is FQGNSA. The germline V and J ends were trimmed by 3 bases and 0 bases, with 5 bases remaining between them. This chain's CDR3 is CASSLSLNTEAFF. The CDR3 DNA reads as TGTGCCAGCAGCTTGTCCTTGAACACTGAAGCTTTCTTT.

As DNA, the CDR3 is TGTGCCAGCAGTGTCCTAGCGCAGAACACCGGGGAGCTGTTTTTT. This codes for CASSVLAQNTGELFF. The chain is built from TRBV6-4 and TRBJ2-2; possibly TRBD2 for D (6 bases). CDR1 is MRHNA, CDR2 SNTAGT, per germline. CDR3 length equals 15 residues. V was pared by 4 bases and J by 1 base, with 10 bases between.

The J gene is TRBJ2-7, the V gene TRBV6-5, with 7 bases lining up with TRBD2. The CDR3 has 14 amino acids. Germline V lookup: CDR1 MNHEY, CDR2 SVGAGI. Trimming took 9 bases from V and 1 from J; bases not matched to a gene: 9. The CDR3 here is CASARDYRSYEQYF. The CDR3 DNA reads as TGTGCCAGTGCCCGGGACTATCGATCCTACGAGCAGTACTTC.

The rearrangement joins TRBV19 to TRBJ1-5; 10 nucleotides line up with TRBD1. The germline V gene encodes CDR1 LNHDA and CDR2 SQIVND (reference sequence). The CDR3 sequence is 13 residues long. Trimming cost V 6 bases and J 6 bases; bases outside gene matches: 2. The CDR3 protein is CASRGQGIQPQHF. In DNA form, the CDR3 reads TGTGCCAGTAGGGGACAGGGGATTCAGCCCCAGCATTTT.

This clone was detected only once. This chain joins TRBV4-1 and TRBJ1-1, with a possible D match to TRBD1 (5 bases). The CDR3 spans 15 residues. Germline V gene sequence: CDR1 MGHRA, CDR2 YSYEKL. V was clipped by 6 bases and J by 1 base, with 15 bases between them. The CDR3 loop reads CASRDVTGGNTEAFF. The DNA of the CDR3 is TGCGCCAGCAGGGATGTAACCGGGGGGAACACTGAAGCTTTCTTT.

This rearrangement joins TRBV19 to TRBJ1-3; tentatively, D is TRBD1 (5 bases). Trimming pared 4 bases from V and 2 bases from J, leaving 12 bases between. This CDR3 region has 15 residues. CDR1 and CDR2 (germline): LNHDA, SQIVND (reference sequence). The DNA for the CDR3 is TGTGCCAGTAGTACCCGGACAATTACTGGAAACACCATATATTTT. Amino acid sequence: CASSTRTITGNTIYF.

This clone was seen just once. This chain connects TRBV6-2 or TRBV6-3 to TRBJ2-5, with 10 positions matching TRBD2. Unmatched junction bases numbered 20, after V lost 2 bases and J lost 5 bases. The CDR3 extends over 20 amino acids. CDR1 and CDR2 (germline): MNHEY, SVGEGT. CDR3 nucleotide sequence: TGTGCCAGCAGTTACCAGACTAGCGGGCCACCGGTCTGGGGTCGGGAGACCCAGTACTTC. Protein: CASSYQTSGPPVWGRETQYF.

The V gene is TRBV3-1 (or the pseudogene TRBV3-2), the J gene TRBJ2-3, with D perhaps matching TRBD1 (5 bases). V gave up 8 bases and J gave up 1 base, with 10 bases separating them. CDR3 size: 13 residues. Looked up from germline, CDR1 is LGHDT and CDR2 is YNNKEL (reference sequence). CDR3 sequence reads: CASADRGTDTQYF. DNA of the CDR3: TGTGCCAGCGCTGACAGAGGCACAGATACGCAGTATTTT.

This chain links TRBV28 with TRBJ2-2, with 8 bases that match TRBD1. The CDR3 totals 14 residues. Germline V gene data show CDR1 as MDHEN and CDR2 as SYDVKM. V was clipped by 3 bases and J by 6 bases; unmatched bases: 3. The CDR3 loop reads CASSFPDRAGELFF. In DNA form, the CDR3 reads TGTGCCAGCAGTTTCCCGGACAGGGCCGGGGAGCTGTTTTTT.

The chain employs TRBV3-1 (or the pseudogene TRBV3-2) and TRBJ1-6; weak D call: TRBD1 (5 bases). The V end was cut by 3 bases, the J end by 0 bases, with 9 bases between. The CDR3 spans 16 residues. Germline V gene sequence: CDR1 LGHDT, CDR2 YNNKEL (reference sequence). The CDR3 here is CASSQGGSSYNSPLHF. The CDR3 nucleotides read TGTGCCAGCAGCCAGGGGGGGAGCTCCTATAATTCACCCCTCCACTTT.

V gene TRBV7-8 combines with J gene TRBJ1-4, with 9 positions matching TRBD1. After removal of 5 bases from V and 8 bases from J, the junction contained 15 bases not matched to a gene. CDR1 and CDR2 from the germline V gene are SGHVS and FQNEAQ. The CDR3 consists of 17 residues. For the CDR3, the DNA is TGTGCCAGCAGCCGAGGGGGGGCACAGGGGGCTGGGGAAAAACTGTTTTTT. Its protein is CASSRGGAQGAGEKLFF.

V and J are TRBV3-1 (or the pseudogene TRBV3-2) and TRBJ1-2; 8 bases are shared with TRBD1. Germline V gives CDR1 LGHDT, CDR2 YNNKEL (reference sequence). The junction had 9 bases not matched to a gene; V was cut back by 3 bases and J by 6 bases. The CDR3 sequence is 15 residues long. CDR3 sequence reads: CASSHMTGVVDGYTF. DNA of the CDR3: TGTGCCAGCAGCCACATGACAGGGGTTGTTGATGGCTACACCTTC.